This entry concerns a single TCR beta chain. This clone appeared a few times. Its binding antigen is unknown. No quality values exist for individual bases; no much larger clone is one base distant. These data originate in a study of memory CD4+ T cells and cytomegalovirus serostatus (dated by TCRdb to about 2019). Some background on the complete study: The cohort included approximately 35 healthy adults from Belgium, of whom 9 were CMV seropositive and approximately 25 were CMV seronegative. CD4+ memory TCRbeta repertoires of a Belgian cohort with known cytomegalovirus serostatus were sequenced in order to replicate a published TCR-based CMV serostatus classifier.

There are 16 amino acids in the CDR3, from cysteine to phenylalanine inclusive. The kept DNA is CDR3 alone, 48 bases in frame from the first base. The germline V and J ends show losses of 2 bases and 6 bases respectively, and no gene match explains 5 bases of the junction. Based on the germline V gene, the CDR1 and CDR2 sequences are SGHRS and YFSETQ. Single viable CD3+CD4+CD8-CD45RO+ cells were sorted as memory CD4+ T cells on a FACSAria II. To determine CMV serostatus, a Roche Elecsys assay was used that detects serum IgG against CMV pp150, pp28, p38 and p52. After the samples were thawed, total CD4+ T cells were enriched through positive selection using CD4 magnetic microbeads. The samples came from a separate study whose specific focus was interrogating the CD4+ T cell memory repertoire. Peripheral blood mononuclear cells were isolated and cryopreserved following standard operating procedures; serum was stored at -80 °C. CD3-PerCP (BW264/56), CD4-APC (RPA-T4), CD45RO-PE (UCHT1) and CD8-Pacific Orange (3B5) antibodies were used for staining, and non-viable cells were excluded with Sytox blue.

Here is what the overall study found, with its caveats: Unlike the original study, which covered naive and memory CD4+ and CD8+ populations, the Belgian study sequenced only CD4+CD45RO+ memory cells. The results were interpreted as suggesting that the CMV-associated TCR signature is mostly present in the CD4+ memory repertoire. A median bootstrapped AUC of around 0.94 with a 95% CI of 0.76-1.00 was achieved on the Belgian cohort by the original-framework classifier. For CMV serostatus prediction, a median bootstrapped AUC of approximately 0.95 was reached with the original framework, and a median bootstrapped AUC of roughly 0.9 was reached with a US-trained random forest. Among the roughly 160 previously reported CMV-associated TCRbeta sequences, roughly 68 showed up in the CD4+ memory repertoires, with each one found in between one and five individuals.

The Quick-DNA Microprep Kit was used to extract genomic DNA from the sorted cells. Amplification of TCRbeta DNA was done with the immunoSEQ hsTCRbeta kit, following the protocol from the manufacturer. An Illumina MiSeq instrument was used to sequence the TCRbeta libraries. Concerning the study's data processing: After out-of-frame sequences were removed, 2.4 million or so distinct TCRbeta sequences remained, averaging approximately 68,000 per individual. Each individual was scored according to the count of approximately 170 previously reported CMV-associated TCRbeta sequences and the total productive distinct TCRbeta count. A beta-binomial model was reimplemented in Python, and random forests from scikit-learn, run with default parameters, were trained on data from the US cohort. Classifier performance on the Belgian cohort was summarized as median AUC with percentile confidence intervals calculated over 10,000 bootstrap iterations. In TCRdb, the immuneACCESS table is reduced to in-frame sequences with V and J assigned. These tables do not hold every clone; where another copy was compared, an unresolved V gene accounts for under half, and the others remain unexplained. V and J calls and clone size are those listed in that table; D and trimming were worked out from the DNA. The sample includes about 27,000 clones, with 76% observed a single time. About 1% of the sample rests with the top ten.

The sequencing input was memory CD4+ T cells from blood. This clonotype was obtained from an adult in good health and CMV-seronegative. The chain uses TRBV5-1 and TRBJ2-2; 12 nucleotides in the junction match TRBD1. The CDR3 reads CASSLPGTGGAGELFF. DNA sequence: TGCGCCAGCAGCTTACCCGGGACAGGGGGCGCCGGGGAGCTGTTTTTT. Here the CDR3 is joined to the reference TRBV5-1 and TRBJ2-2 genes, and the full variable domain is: KAGVTQTPRYLIKTRGQQVTLSCSPISGHRSVSWYQQTPGQGLQFLFEYFSETQRNKGNFPGRFSGRQFSNSRSEMNVSTLELGDSALYLCASSLPGTGGAGELFFGEGSRLTVL.